This is a list of T cell receptor beta chains from one sample in a study of T cell responses to AZD1222 COVID-19 vaccine. Sequencing was performed with immunoSEQ multiplex PCR; in TCRdb, only in-frame clones are kept and a portion is missing. The top ten hold approximately 8% of the sample, which has some 150,000 clones, 65% to 90% seen once. The source was peripheral blood, collected 28 days after the second dose of the MenACWY control vaccine. The source of these receptors is an adult who received the MenACWY meningococcal vaccine as a control. Each CDR3 is given without its conserved first and last residue.

CDR3: ASSEADEQF; J: TRBJ2-1; V: TRBV6-1
CDR3: ASRIGGASGSHEQY; J: TRBJ2-7; V: TRBV5-4
CDR3: ASSLRGGAF; J: TRBJ2-1; V: TRBV7-2
CDR3: ASSLGPRAAF; J: TRBJ1-1; V: TRBV7-2
CDR3: SASRGGVDLEQF; J: TRBJ2-1; V: TRBV20-1
CDR3: ASSQAPTRRETQY; J: TRBJ2-5; V: TRBV4-1
CDR3: ASSLGWTSGFQETQY; J: TRBJ2-5; V: TRBV5-4
CDR3: ASIRATNEKLF; J: TRBJ1-4; V: TRBV6-5
CDR3: ASSQDADGAYGYT; J: TRBJ1-2; V: TRBV4-1
CDR3: ASRKIDEKLF; J: TRBJ1-4; V: TRBV2
CDR3: ASSPGAYSNSPLH; J: TRBJ1-6; V: TRBV11-2
CDR3: ASSPIRAFRGEQY; J: TRBJ2-7; V: TRBV11-3
CDR3: ASRTDRGYEQF; J: TRBJ2-1; V: TRBV28
CDR3: ASSQEVQPFSSTDTQY; J: TRBJ2-3; V: TRBV3-1/TRBV3-2
CDR3: ASSMYSSNYGYT; J: TRBJ1-2; V: TRBV19
CDR3: SVGWSPSTDTQY; J: TRBJ2-3; V: TRBV29-1
CDR3: ASSEQSGQPQH; J: TRBJ1-5; V: TRBV19
CDR3: ASRGGQARSGNTIY; J: TRBJ1-3; V: TRBV2
CDR3: ASSLGLAGETLTF; J: TRBJ2-1; V: TRBV7-2
CDR3: ASSHGPLAGGLYNEQF; J: TRBJ2-1; V: TRBV4-1
CDR3: ASSTARGTDEAF; J: TRBJ1-1; V: TRBV7-9
CDR3: ASSVGSLNTGELF; J: TRBJ2-2; V: TRBV5-1
CDR3: ASSYRSARATNEKLF; J: TRBJ1-4; V: TRBV6-2/TRBV6-3
CDR3: SVEDSDYGYT; J: TRBJ1-2; V: TRBV29-1
CDR3: ASTPSLGEAF; J: TRBJ1-1; V: TRBV19
CDR3: ASSLITTGSYNEQF; J: TRBJ2-1; V: TRBV19
CDR3: ASSRRDSRDRNSPLH; J: TRBJ1-6; V: TRBV11-3
CDR3: ASSEQGGQPQH; J: TRBJ1-5; V: TRBV6-4
CDR3: ASLPGGSNQPQH; J: TRBJ1-5; V: TRBV2